The rows below give T cell receptor beta chains drawn from one sample of a study of monozygotic twins with inflammatory bowel disease. TCRdb reprocessed the 5' RACE reads; each CDR3 protein has one entry and no DNA is given. This sample's table reports more than 350,000 distinct CDR3 sequences. The material sequenced was blood. These receptors were obtained from a human donor with ulcerative colitis or Crohn's disease, or a healthy co-twin of an affected twin (not recorded which). The CDR3 runs from the conserved cysteine through the conserved F or W. Fields, in order: V gene, J gene, CDR3 protein.

V gene: TRBV6-5; J gene: TRBJ1-2; CDR3 protein: CASSYTRQGGYGYTF
V gene: TRBV9; J gene: TRBJ2-3; CDR3 protein: CASSVAGTDTQYF
V gene: TRBV28; J gene: TRBJ1-6; CDR3 protein: CATGTGPNSPLHF
V gene: TRBV5-4; J gene: TRBJ1-1; CDR3 protein: CASSFQQGTEAFF
V gene: TRBV6-1; J gene: TRBJ1-5; CDR3 protein: CASQGNQPQHF
V gene: TRBV28; J gene: TRBJ1-5; CDR3 protein: CASRAQGGPSKPQHF
V gene: TRBV5-1; J gene: TRBJ2-5; CDR3 protein: CASSLRGTDRETQYF
V gene: TRBV27; J gene: TRBJ2-7; CDR3 protein: CASSLYPTYEQYF
V gene: TRBV12-3/TRBV12-4; J gene: TRBJ1-2; CDR3 protein: CASSFGTVYGYTF
V gene: TRBV6-5; J gene: TRBJ1-1; CDR3 protein: CASSLQGGRTEAFF
V gene: TRBV12-3/TRBV12-4; J gene: TRBJ2-6; CDR3 protein: CASSLAAGSSGANVLTF
V gene: TRBV3-1; J gene: TRBJ1-4; CDR3 protein: CASSRYRDNEKLFF
V gene: TRBV7-2; J gene: TRBJ2-3; CDR3 protein: CASKTSGRGPDTQYF
V gene: TRBV6-5; J gene: TRBJ2-3; CDR3 protein: CASSYSASTDTQYF
V gene: TRBV10-3; J gene: TRBJ2-1; CDR3 protein: CAISESRENNEQFF
V gene: TRBV29-1; J gene: TRBJ2-3; CDR3 protein: CSVFIPSGPDTQYF
V gene: TRBV7-9; J gene: TRBJ1-3; CDR3 protein: CASSSTGTTPLDTIYF
V gene: TRBV2; J gene: TRBJ2-7; CDR3 protein: CASSRDNTYEQYF
V gene: TRBV19; J gene: TRBJ2-7; CDR3 protein: CASTTPNSYEQYF
V gene: TRBV25-1; J gene: TRBJ2-1; CDR3 protein: CASSDPSGFNEQFF
V gene: TRBV6-6; J gene: TRBJ1-5; CDR3 protein: CASRPDGAQPQHF
V gene: TRBV20-1; J gene: TRBJ1-1; CDR3 protein: CSAHRGGNTEAFF
V gene: TRBV5-1; J gene: TRBJ2-5; CDR3 protein: CASSLGSSGAETQYF
V gene: TRBV10-3; J gene: TRBJ2-5; CDR3 protein: CAISDGLAGETQYF
V gene: TRBV20-1; J gene: TRBJ2-7; CDR3 protein: CSARKGTTGKKYEQYF
V gene: TRBV6-1; J gene: TRBJ1-6; CDR3 protein: CASSDGQGANSPLHF
V gene: TRBV7-2; J gene: TRBJ2-1; CDR3 protein: CASSLLTSGNGNEQFF
V gene: TRBV28; J gene: TRBJ2-4; CDR3 protein: CASSLWSAGDGDIQYF
V gene: TRBV24-1; J gene: TRBJ2-2; CDR3 protein: CATSAAGTYAGELFF
V gene: TRBV9; J gene: TRBJ2-1; CDR3 protein: CASSVVGTGDNEQFF
V gene: TRBV10-3; J gene: TRBJ2-5; CDR3 protein: CAISESGYQETQYF
V gene: TRBV19; J gene: TRBJ1-5; CDR3 protein: CASTISWGQRMNQPQHF
V gene: TRBV20-1; J gene: TRBJ2-2; CDR3 protein: CSAGLAVSTGELFF
V gene: TRBV7-9; J gene: TRBJ1-1; CDR3 protein: CASSWDRGVAEAFF
V gene: TRBV19; J gene: TRBJ1-5; CDR3 protein: CASTSYLDTDSNQPQHF
V gene: TRBV7-2; J gene: TRBJ2-7; CDR3 protein: CASSAYGGPYEQYF
V gene: TRBV9; J gene: TRBJ2-3; CDR3 protein: CASSPVGGRGDTQYF
V gene: TRBV11-2; J gene: TRBJ2-3; CDR3 protein: CASSLDRPIGDTQYF
V gene: TRBV20-1; J gene: TRBJ2-3; CDR3 protein: CSARAHTDTQYF
V gene: TRBV12-3/TRBV12-4; J gene: TRBJ1-1; CDR3 protein: CASQAVGTEAFF
V gene: TRBV12-3/TRBV12-4; J gene: TRBJ1-1; CDR3 protein: CASSPIQGQGAMNTEAFF
V gene: TRBV19; J gene: TRBJ1-5; CDR3 protein: CASNREDEGNQPQHF
V gene: TRBV7-2; J gene: TRBJ2-2; CDR3 protein: CASSSLGPTGELFF
V gene: TRBV20-1; J gene: TRBJ2-7; CDR3 protein: CSAPGDSSYEQYF
V gene: TRBV20-1; J gene: TRBJ2-5; CDR3 protein: CSASGLADRRQETQYF
V gene: TRBV7-2; J gene: TRBJ1-5; CDR3 protein: CASSPFERANQPQHF
V gene: TRBV5-1; J gene: TRBJ2-5; CDR3 protein: CASSLMGPQETQYF
V gene: TRBV9; J gene: TRBJ1-2; CDR3 protein: CASSVGGTGYGYTF
V gene: TRBV7-2; J gene: TRBJ2-3; CDR3 protein: CASSVLSGGQYF
V gene: TRBV27; J gene: TRBJ2-7; CDR3 protein: CASSSLLAGGSYEQYF
V gene: TRBV29-1; J gene: TRBJ1-1; CDR3 protein: CSVDLVRSTEAFF
V gene: TRBV28; J gene: TRBJ1-2; CDR3 protein: CASSLNGLGYTF
V gene: TRBV4-3; J gene: TRBJ2-3; CDR3 protein: CASSRQKGGTDTQYF
V gene: TRBV20-1; J gene: TRBJ2-5; CDR3 protein: CSAPRGGSYQETQYF
V gene: TRBV10-3; J gene: TRBJ2-3; CDR3 protein: CAISGLAGGTDTQYF
V gene: TRBV6-2/TRBV6-3; J gene: TRBJ2-2; CDR3 protein: CASSRSGSTGELFF
V gene: TRBV15; J gene: TRBJ2-1; CDR3 protein: CATSRGFYSDSYNEQFF
V gene: TRBV7-8; J gene: TRBJ2-2; CDR3 protein: CASSPGTGATGELFF
V gene: TRBV2; J gene: TRBJ2-6; CDR3 protein: CASRAGQGSRANVLTF